These T cell receptor beta chains were read from a single sample in a study of cytomegalovirus exposure and HLA in healthy donors. TCRdb's table, derived via immunoSEQ multiplex PCR, lists solely in-frame clones and lacks some. The table records about 130,000 clones, approximately 80% of them present only once. What was sequenced was PBMCs. All receptors derive from a female donor in good health and CMV-seronegative. Both conserved end residues are part of each CDR3. The D gene is left open where the match is weak. Size values are once, few and many counts, or a class for expanded clones, and some rows have none.

CDR3 protein: CASSLDLRGPGEKLFF; CDR3 DNA: TGTGCCAGCAGTTTAGACCTCAGGGGGCCGGGGGAAAAACTGTTTTTT; V gene: TRBV28; clone size: few; D gene: TRBD1; J gene: TRBJ1-4
CDR3 protein: CASSARRGAIKDTQYF; CDR3 DNA: TGTGCCAGTAGTGCGCGCAGGGGGGCGATTAAAGATACGCAGTATTTT; V gene: TRBV19; clone size: -; D gene: -; J gene: TRBJ2-3
CDR3 protein: CATLDRANTEAFF; CDR3 DNA: TGTGCCACCTTAGACAGAGCGAACACTGAAGCTTTCTTT; V gene: TRBV27; clone size: once; D gene: -; J gene: TRBJ1-1
CDR3 protein: CAWSVLAGWNEQYF; CDR3 DNA: TGTGCCTGGAGTGTACTCGCAGGGTGGAACGAGCAGTACTTC; V gene: TRBV30; clone size: -; D gene: -; J gene: TRBJ2-7
CDR3 protein: CASSQGTGYEQYF; CDR3 DNA: TGCGCCAGCAGCCAAGGGACGGGATACGAGCAGTACTTC; V gene: TRBV4-3; clone size: few; D gene: -; J gene: TRBJ2-7
CDR3 protein: CASKVMGRDTEAFF; CDR3 DNA: TGTGCCAGCAAAGTCATGGGGAGGGACACTGAAGCTTTCTTT; V gene: TRBV2; clone size: few; D gene: -; J gene: TRBJ1-1
CDR3 protein: CASCLGLAANNEQFF; CDR3 DNA: TGTGCCAGCTGCCTTGGACTAGCGGCCAACAATGAGCAGTTCTTC; V gene: TRBV19; clone size: -; D gene: TRBD2; J gene: TRBJ2-1
CDR3 protein: CASSFEERLGYTF; CDR3 DNA: TGTGCCAGCAGCTTTGAGGAGAGACTTGGCTACACCTTC; V gene: TRBV9; clone size: -; D gene: -; J gene: TRBJ1-2
CDR3 protein: CASSLRDSLGGQFF; CDR3 DNA: TGTGCCAGTAGTCTCCGGGACAGCTTAGGTGGGCAGTTCTTC; V gene: TRBV19; clone size: -; D gene: TRBD1; J gene: TRBJ2-1
CDR3 protein: CASSFLAGGPHNEQFF; CDR3 DNA: TGTGCCAGCAGCTTCCTAGCGGGAGGGCCCCACAATGAGCAGTTCTTC; V gene: TRBV5-6; clone size: -; D gene: TRBD2; J gene: TRBJ2-1
CDR3 protein: CASSSLGLAAHEQYF; CDR3 DNA: TGCGCCAGCAGCTCCCTCGGACTAGCGGCCCACGAGCAGTACTTC; V gene: TRBV5-1; clone size: once; D gene: TRBD2; J gene: TRBJ2-7
CDR3 protein: CASSHAHPDNYEQYF; CDR3 DNA: TGCGCCAGCAGCCATGCCCATCCGGACAACTACGAGCAGTACTTC; V gene: TRBV4-3; clone size: -; D gene: -; J gene: TRBJ2-7
CDR3 protein: CASSTKTGTEHNEQFF; CDR3 DNA: TGTGCCAGCAGCACGAAGACCGGGACAGAGCACAATGAGCAGTTCTTC; V gene: TRBV5-4; clone size: -; D gene: TRBD1; J gene: TRBJ2-1
CDR3 protein: CASSFTGGADYEQYF; CDR3 DNA: TGTGCCAGCAGCTTTACAGGGGGCGCTGACTACGAGCAGTACTTC; V gene: TRBV7-2; clone size: -; D gene: TRBD1; J gene: TRBJ2-7
CDR3 protein: CASSLTQTNTEAFF; CDR3 DNA: TGTGCCAGCAGCCTTACACAGACGAACACTGAAGCTTTCTTT; V gene: TRBV7-2; clone size: -; D gene: -; J gene: TRBJ1-1
CDR3 protein: CASSTPGNQPQHF; CDR3 DNA: TGTGCCAGCAGTACCCCAGGCAATCAGCCCCAGCATTTT; V gene: TRBV28; clone size: -; D gene: -; J gene: TRBJ1-5
CDR3 protein: CASSPLTSTDEQYF; CDR3 DNA: TGTGCCAGCAGCCCCCTGACTAGCACTGACGAGCAGTACTTC; V gene: TRBV7-9; clone size: -; D gene: TRBD2; J gene: TRBJ2-7
CDR3 protein: CASSLQGQLGQPQHF; CDR3 DNA: TGTGCCAGCAGCTTACAGGGGCAATTGGGTCAGCCCCAGCATTTT; V gene: TRBV7-2; clone size: few; D gene: -; J gene: TRBJ1-5
CDR3 protein: CASRRAGGPGDTQYF; CDR3 DNA: TGTGCCAGCAGGAGAGCGGGAGGGCCTGGTGATACGCAGTATTTT; V gene: TRBV6-5; clone size: -; D gene: TRBD2; J gene: TRBJ2-3
CDR3 protein: CSAIRQDFSYEQYF; CDR3 DNA: TGCAGCGCTATTCGACAGGACTTCTCCTACGAGCAGTACTTC; V gene: TRBV29-1; clone size: -; D gene: -; J gene: TRBJ2-7
CDR3 protein: CASSQDGGGGPETQYF; CDR3 DNA: TGTGCCAGCAGCCAAGATGGAGGGGGAGGGCCGGAGACCCAGTACTTC; V gene: TRBV4-2; clone size: -; D gene: -; J gene: TRBJ2-5
CDR3 protein: CASSLIGGPAFF; CDR3 DNA: TGCGCCAGCAGTTTAATAGGGGGACCAGCTTTCTTT; V gene: TRBV10-1; clone size: -; D gene: -; J gene: TRBJ1-1
CDR3 protein: CASSPGQWSDQPQHF; CDR3 DNA: TGTGCCAGCTCTCCGGGACAGTGGAGCGATCAGCCCCAGCATTTT; V gene: TRBV18; clone size: once; D gene: TRBD1; J gene: TRBJ1-5
CDR3 protein: CASSLGGFTDTQYF; CDR3 DNA: TGTGCCAGCAGTTTAGGGGGTTTCACAGATACGCAGTATTTT; V gene: TRBV6-5; clone size: -; D gene: -; J gene: TRBJ2-3
CDR3 protein: CASSIEETQYF; CDR3 DNA: TGTGCCAGCAGCATCGAAGAGACCCAGTACTTC; V gene: TRBV7-2; clone size: -; D gene: -; J gene: TRBJ2-5
CDR3 protein: CSAAGTINTEAFF; CDR3 DNA: TGCAGCGCTGCCGGGACAATCAACACTGAAGCTTTCTTT; V gene: TRBV29-1; clone size: -; D gene: -; J gene: TRBJ1-1
CDR3 protein: CASSPGGSKTEKLFF; CDR3 DNA: TGTGCCAGCAGCCCGGGGGGATCTAAAACGGAAAAACTGTTTTTT; V gene: TRBV9; clone size: -; D gene: -; J gene: TRBJ1-4
CDR3 protein: CASSGKLAGLDNEQFF; CDR3 DNA: TGTGCCAGCAGCGGAAAACTAGCGGGGCTTGACAATGAGCAGTTCTTC; V gene: TRBV9; clone size: -; D gene: TRBD2; J gene: TRBJ2-1
CDR3 protein: CASSSGTGGYEQYF; CDR3 DNA: TGTGCCAGCAGCTCCGGGACAGGGGGATACGAGCAGTACTTC; V gene: TRBV7-3; clone size: -; D gene: TRBD1; J gene: TRBJ2-7